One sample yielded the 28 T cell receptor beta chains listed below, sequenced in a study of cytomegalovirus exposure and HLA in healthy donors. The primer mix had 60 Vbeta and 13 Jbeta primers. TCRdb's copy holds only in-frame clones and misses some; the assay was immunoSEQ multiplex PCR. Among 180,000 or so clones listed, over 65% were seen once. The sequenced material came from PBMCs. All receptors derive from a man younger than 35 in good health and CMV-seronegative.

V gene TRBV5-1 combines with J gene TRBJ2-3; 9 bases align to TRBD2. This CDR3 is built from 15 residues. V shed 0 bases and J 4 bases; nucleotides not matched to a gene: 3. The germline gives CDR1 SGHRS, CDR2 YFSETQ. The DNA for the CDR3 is TGCGCCAGCAGCTTGGAAGCGGGAGGCCCAGATACGCAGTATTTT. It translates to CASSLEAGGPDTQYF.

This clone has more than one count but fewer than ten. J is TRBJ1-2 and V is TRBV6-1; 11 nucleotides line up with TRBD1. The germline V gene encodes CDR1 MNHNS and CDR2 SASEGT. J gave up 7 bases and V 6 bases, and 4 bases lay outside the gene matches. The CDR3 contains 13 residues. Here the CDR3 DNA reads TGTGCCAGCAGGGTAGGGACAGGGGGTGGCTACACCTTC. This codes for CASRVGTGGGYTF.

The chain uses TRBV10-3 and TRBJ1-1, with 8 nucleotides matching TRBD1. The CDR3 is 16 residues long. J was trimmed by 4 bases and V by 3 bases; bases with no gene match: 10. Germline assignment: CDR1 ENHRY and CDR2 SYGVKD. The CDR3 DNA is TGTGCCATCAGTGACCTAGGACAGGGCCGTGGCACTGAAGCTTTCTTT. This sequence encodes CAISDLGQGRGTEAFF.

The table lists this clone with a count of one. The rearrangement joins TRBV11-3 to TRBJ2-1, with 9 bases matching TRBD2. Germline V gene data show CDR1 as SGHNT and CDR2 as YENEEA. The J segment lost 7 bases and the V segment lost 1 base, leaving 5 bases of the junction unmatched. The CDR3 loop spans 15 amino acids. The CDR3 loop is CASSLGLAGNNEQFF. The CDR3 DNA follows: TGTGCCAGCAGCTTAGGGCTAGCGGGAAATAATGAGCAGTTCTTC.

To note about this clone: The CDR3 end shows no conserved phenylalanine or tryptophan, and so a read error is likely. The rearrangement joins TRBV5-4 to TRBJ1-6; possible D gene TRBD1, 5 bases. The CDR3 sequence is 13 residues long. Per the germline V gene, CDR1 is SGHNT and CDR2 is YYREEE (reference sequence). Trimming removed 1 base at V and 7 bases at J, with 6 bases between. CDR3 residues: CASSLRGNSPLHL. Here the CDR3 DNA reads TGTGCCAGCAGCTTGAGGGGAAATTCACCCCTCCACCTT.

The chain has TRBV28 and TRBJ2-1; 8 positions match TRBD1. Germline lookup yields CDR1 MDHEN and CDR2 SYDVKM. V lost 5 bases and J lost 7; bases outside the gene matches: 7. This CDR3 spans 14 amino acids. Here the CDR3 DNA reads TGTGCCAGCAGTGGGGCAGGGGGCTTGAATGAGCAGTTCTTC. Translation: CASSGAGGLNEQFF.

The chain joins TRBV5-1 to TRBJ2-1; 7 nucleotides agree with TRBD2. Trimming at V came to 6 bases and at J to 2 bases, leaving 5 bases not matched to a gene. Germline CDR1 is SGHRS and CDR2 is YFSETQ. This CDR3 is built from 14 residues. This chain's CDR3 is CASKSGEAYNEQFF. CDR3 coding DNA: TGCGCCAGCAAAAGCGGGGAGGCCTACAATGAGCAGTTCTTC.

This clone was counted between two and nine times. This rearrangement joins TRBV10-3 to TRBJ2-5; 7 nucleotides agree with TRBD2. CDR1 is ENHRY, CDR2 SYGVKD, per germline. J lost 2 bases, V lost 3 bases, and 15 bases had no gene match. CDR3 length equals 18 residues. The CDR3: CAISELPPQSGAQETQYF. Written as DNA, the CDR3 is TGTGCCATCAGTGAACTTCCCCCGCAAAGCGGGGCGCAAGAGACCCAGTACTTC.

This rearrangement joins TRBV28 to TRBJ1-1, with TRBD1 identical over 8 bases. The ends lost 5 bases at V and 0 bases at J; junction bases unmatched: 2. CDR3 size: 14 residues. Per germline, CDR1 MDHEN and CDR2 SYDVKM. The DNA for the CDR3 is TGTGCCAGCAGTACAGGGGGGATGAACACTGAAGCTTTCTTT. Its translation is CASSTGGMNTEAFF.

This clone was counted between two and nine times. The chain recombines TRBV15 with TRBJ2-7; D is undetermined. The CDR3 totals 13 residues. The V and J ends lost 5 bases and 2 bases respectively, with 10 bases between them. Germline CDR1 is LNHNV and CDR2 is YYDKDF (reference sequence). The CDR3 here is CATSLDTTYEQYF. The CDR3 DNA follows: TGTGCCACCAGCCTTGACACCACCTACGAGCAGTACTTC.

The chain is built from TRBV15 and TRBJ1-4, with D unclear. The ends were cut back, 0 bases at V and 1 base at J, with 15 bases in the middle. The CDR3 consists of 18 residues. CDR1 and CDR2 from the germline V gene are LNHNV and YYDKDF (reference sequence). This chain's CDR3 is CATSRDWASSQTNEKLFF. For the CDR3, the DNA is TGTGCCACCAGCAGAGATTGGGCCAGTAGTCAAACTAATGAAAAACTGTTTTTT.

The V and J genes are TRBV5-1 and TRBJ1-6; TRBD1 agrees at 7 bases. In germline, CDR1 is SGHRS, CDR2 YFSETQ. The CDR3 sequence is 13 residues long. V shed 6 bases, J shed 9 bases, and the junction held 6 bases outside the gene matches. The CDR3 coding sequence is TGCGCCAGCACCTGGGACAGTACTTCACCCCTCCACTTT. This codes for CASTWDSTSPLHF.

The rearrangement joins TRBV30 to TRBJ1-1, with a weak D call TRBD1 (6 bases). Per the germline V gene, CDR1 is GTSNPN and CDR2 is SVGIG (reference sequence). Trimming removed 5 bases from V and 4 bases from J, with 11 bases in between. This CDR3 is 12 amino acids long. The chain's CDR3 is CAWAIGGTEAFF. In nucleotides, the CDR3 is TGTGCCTGGGCTATAGGGGGCACTGAAGCTTTCTTT.

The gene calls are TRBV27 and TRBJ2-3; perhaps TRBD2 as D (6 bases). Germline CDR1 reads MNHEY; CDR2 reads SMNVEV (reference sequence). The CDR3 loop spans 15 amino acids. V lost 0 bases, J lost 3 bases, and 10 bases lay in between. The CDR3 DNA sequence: TGTGCCAGCAGTTTATCGGGCGGGGTAACAGATACGCAGTATTTT. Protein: CASSLSGGVTDTQYF.

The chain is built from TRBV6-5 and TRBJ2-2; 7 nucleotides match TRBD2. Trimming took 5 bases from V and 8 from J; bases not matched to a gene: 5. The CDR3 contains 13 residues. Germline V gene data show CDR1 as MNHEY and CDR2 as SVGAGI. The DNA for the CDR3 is TGTGCCAGCAGTACGAGCGGGGCTGGGGAGCTGTTTTTT. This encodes CASSTSGAGELFF.

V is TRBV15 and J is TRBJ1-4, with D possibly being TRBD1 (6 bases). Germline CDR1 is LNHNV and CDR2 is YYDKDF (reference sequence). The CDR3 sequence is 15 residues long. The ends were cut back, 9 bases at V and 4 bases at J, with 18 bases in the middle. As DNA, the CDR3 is TGTGCCACGGGCCCGGGGGGGCTAGGTAATGAAAAACTGTTTTTT. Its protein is CATGPGGLGNEKLFF.

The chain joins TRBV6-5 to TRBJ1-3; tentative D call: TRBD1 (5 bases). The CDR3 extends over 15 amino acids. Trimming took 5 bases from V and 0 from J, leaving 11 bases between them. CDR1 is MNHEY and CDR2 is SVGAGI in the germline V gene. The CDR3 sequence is CASSPWGVSGNTIYF. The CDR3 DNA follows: TGTGCCAGCAGTCCCTGGGGGGTCTCTGGAAACACCATATATTTT.

CDR3 sequence reads: CASSVGGFRLDTQYF. CDR3 nucleotides: TGTGCCAGCAGCGTCGGGGGGTTTAGGTTGGATACGCAGTATTTT. The gene calls are TRBV9 and TRBJ2-3; 7 bases map to TRBD2. V lost 2 bases and J lost 6; bases outside the gene matches: 9. CDR3 size: 15 residues. Germline V gene sequence: CDR1 SGDLS, CDR2 YYNGEE.

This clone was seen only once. The CDR3 loop reads CASSQGFGLAGDQFF. The CDR3 DNA sequence: TGCGCCAGCAGCCAAGGTTTCGGACTAGCGGGGGATCAGTTCTTC. The chain couples TRBV4-1 to TRBJ2-1; 13 bases are shared with TRBD2. J was trimmed by 13 bases and V by 1 base; bases with no gene match: 7. The CDR3 sequence is 15 residues long. Germline lookup yields CDR1 MGHRA and CDR2 YSYEKL.

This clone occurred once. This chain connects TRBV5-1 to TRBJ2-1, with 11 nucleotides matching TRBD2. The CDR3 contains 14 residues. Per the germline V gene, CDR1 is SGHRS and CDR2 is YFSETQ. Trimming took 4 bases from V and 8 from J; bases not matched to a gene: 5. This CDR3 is CASSPTSGNDEQFF. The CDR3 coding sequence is TGCGCCAGCAGCCCGACTAGCGGGAACGATGAGCAGTTCTTC.

The CDR3 region has the DNA TGCAGCGTTCGGACAGGCTATGGCTACACCTTC. The encoded protein is CSVRTGYGYTF. The rearrangement uses TRBV29-1 and TRBJ1-2; TRBD1 matches at 7 bases. This CDR3 contains 11 residues. Germline assignment: CDR1 SQVTM and CDR2 ANQGSEA. V lost 5 bases and J lost 4; bases outside the gene matches: 1.

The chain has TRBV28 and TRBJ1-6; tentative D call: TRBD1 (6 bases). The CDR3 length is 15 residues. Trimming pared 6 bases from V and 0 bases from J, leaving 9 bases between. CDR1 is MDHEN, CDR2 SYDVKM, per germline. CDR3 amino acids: CASREQGSYNSPLHF. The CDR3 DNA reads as TGTGCCAGCAGGGAACAGGGCTCCTATAATTCACCCCTCCACTTT.

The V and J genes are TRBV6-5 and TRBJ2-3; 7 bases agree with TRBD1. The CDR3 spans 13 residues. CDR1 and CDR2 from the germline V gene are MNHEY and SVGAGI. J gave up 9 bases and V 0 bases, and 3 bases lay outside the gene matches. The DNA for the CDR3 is TGTGCCAGCAGTTACTCGACAGGGTTCACGCAGTATTTT. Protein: CASSYSTGFTQYF.

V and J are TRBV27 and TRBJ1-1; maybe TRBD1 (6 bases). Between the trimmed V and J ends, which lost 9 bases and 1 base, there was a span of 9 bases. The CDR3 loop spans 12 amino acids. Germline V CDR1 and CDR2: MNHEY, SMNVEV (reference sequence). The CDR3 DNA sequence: TGTGCCAGATTCAGGGGGAACACTGAAGCTTTCTTT. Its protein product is CARFRGNTEAFF.

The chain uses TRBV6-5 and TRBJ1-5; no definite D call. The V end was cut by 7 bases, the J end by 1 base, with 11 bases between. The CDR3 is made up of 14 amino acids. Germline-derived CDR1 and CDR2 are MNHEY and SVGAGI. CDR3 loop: CASTKGGSNQPQHF. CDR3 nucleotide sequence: TGTGCCAGCACCAAGGGAGGGAGCAATCAGCCCCAGCATTTT.

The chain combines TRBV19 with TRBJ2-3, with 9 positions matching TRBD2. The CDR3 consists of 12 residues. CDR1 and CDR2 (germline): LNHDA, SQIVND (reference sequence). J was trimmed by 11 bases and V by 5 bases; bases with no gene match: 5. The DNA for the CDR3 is TGTGCCAGTAGTTCTCTAGCGGGGATGCAGTATTTT. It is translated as CASSSLAGMQYF.

This CDR3 reads CASSTRTVNTGELFF. The CDR3 nucleotides read TGTGCCAGCAGCACCCGGACAGTAAACACCGGGGAGCTGTTTTTT. V gene TRBV7-9 combines with J gene TRBJ2-2; tentatively, D is TRBD1 (6 bases). This CDR3 is 15 amino acids long. The germline V and J ends were trimmed by 5 bases and 2 bases, with 12 bases remaining between them. Germline V gene sequence: CDR1 SEHNR, CDR2 FQNEAQ (reference sequence).

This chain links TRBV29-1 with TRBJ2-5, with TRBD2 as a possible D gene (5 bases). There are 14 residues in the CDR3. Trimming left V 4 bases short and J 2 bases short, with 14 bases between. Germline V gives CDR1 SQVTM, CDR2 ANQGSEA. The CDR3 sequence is CSVGRLSLQETQYF. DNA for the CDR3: TGCAGCGTTGGGAGGCTAAGCTTACAAGAGACCCAGTACTTC.